This T cell receptor (beta chain) was profiled in a study of blood T cell repertoires in COVID-19. Study-wide context: Samples of COVID-19 (acute and convalescent) were obtained from the United States, Italy and Spain. In each case, the material was cDNA or gDNA derived from T cells, B-cell-depleted T cells, or PBMCs.

TCRdb's copy holds only in-frame clones and misses some; the assay was immunoSEQ multiplex PCR. This sample has hundreds of thousands of clones; approximately 86% occur once, and the top ten carry around 1.5%. With V trimmed by 5 bases and J by 5 bases, 9 bases remained unmatched. Looked up from germline, CDR1 is SGHAT and CDR2 is FQNNGV. The CDR3 is 15 amino acids. The clonotype comes from a man at least 80 years old with acute or convalescent COVID-19. Sequencing was performed on peripheral blood. This chain uses TRBV11-2 with TRBJ1-1; 9 bases are shared with TRBD1. The CDR3 sequence: CASSLRTGELTEAFF. In DNA form, the CDR3 reads TGTGCCAGCAGCCTCCGGACAGGGGAGTTAACTGAAGCTTTCTTT.